One and the same sample provided the 3 T cell receptor beta chains below, sequenced in a study of CD8 T cells in ankylosing spondylitis. MiXCR, applied by TCRdb to the 5' RACE reads, yields one record per CDR3 protein. Among 69,000 or so distinct CDR3 sequences listed, over 4% were seen once. Sequencing was performed on blood, either unsorted or a sorted T cell fraction (not recorded which). The origin of the receptors is a male donor with ankylosing spondylitis or in good health (not recorded which).

This clonotype was seen many times. The chain employs TRBV5-4 and TRBJ2-3; D is undetermined. V lost 4 bases and J 4 bases, leaving 10 bases between the germline ends. The CDR3 consists of 13 residues. Germline V gene lookup returns CDR1 SGHNT and CDR2 YYREEE (reference sequence). The DNA for the CDR3 is TGTGCCAGCAGCCCCATCGTGGCAGATACGCAGTATTTT. Translated, it gives CASSPIVADTQYF.

This clonotype appeared many times. The chain employs TRBV20-1 and TRBJ1-2; weak D call: TRBD1 (5 bases). From germline, CDR1 is DFQATT and CDR2 SNEGSKA (reference sequence). The CDR3 loop spans 14 amino acids. The ends were cut back, 1 base at V and 5 bases at J, with 14 bases in the middle. The CDR3 loop reads CSARALGENYGYTF. The CDR3 DNA reads TGCAGTGCTAGAGCTCTGGGGGAAAATTATGGCTACACCTTC.

This clonotype was detected ten times or more. This chain connects TRBV28 to TRBJ1-1; maybe TRBD1 (5 bases). The germline V and J ends were trimmed by 3 bases and 7 bases, with 15 bases remaining between them. Germline-derived CDR1 and CDR2 are MDHEN and SYDVKM. The CDR3 contains 14 residues. The CDR3, as DNA: TGTGCCAGCAGTTTTGGCCAACCGGGGGATGAAGCTTTCTTT. Protein: CASSFGQPGDEAFF.